This is a list of T cell receptor beta chains from one sample in a study of radiation and T cells in renal cell carcinoma. Only in-frame clones appear in the TCRdb table, and some are missing; sequencing was by immunoSEQ multiplex PCR. Counted here are roughly 100,000 clones, about 79% occurring once; the ten biggest clones make up approximately 7.7%. This sample comprised blood, obtained from a patient whose treatment included radiotherapy and nephrectomy. These receptors all come from a man between 60 and 75 years old with renal cell carcinoma. CDR3s include the opening cysteine and the closing phenylalanine or tryptophan. The D gene is left open where the match is weak. Clone size is shown for a subset of rows, as once, few, many or a class of expanded clone.

d_call j_call v_call clone_size cdr3_nt cdr3_aa
TRBD2 TRBJ2-6 TRBV5-1 NA TGCGCCAGCAGCTGGGGACTAGCGGGTTTCTCTGGGGCCAACGTCCTGACTTTC CASSWGLAGFSGANVLTF
NA TRBJ2-5 TRBV6-1 NA TGTGCCAGCAGTACTAATTTTGCGGAGACCCAGTACTTC CASSTNFAETQYF
NA TRBJ2-3 TRBV6-1 NA TGTGCCAGCAGTGGGAGCACAGATACGCAGTATTTT CASSGSTDTQYF
TRBD2 TRBJ2-3 TRBV4-1 NA TGCGCCAGCAGTCAGCTAGCGGGAGGGCCTAGCACAGATACGCAGTATTTT CASSQLAGGPSTDTQYF
NA TRBJ2-7 TRBV5-1 NA TGCGCCAGCAGCTTGGACCTGACCTACGAGCAGTACTTC CASSLDLTYEQYF
NA TRBJ2-3 TRBV5-8 NA TGTGCCAGCAGCTCCATGCCGGGACTCCCGAGCACAGATACGCAGTATTTT CASSSMPGLPSTDTQYF
NA TRBJ1-5 TRBV27 NA TGTGCCAGCAGACCGACGGGTGGCAATCAGCCCCAGCATTTT CASRPTGGNQPQHF
NA TRBJ2-2 TRBV4-3 NA TGCGCCAGCAGACAACTGGTAGCTACCGTTTCGGCCGGGGAGCTGTTTTTT CASRQLVATVSAGELFF
TRBD2 TRBJ2-7 TRBV6-6 NA TGTGCCAGCAGTTCGACTAGCGGGAACTTGCCCTACGAGCAGTACTTC CASSSTSGNLPYEQYF
NA TRBJ2-7 TRBV6-5 NA TGTGCCAGCGGAATACACGGGAGAGAGCAGTACTTC CASGIHGREQYF
NA TRBJ1-2 TRBV29-1 NA TGCAGCGCCCTAGGACAGTACTATGGCTACACCTTC CSALGQYYGYTF
NA TRBJ2-7 TRBV27 NA TGTGCCAGCAGTTCGCAGGGAAGCTACTACGAGCAGTACTTC CASSSQGSYYEQYF
TRBD1 TRBJ2-2 TRBV19 NA TGTGCCAGTAGTCTCCCCCCGACAGGGCAAGACACCGGGGAGCTGTTTTTT CASSLPPTGQDTGELFF
NA TRBJ1-3 TRBV5-6 once TGTGCCAGCAGCTTGGGTGCAGGGTATGGAAACACCATATATTTT CASSLGAGYGNTIYF
NA TRBJ1-1 TRBV18 NA TGTGCCAGCTCAGCGACAGAGAACACTGAAGCTTTCTTT CASSATENTEAFF
NA TRBJ2-7 TRBV9 NA TGTGCCAGCAGCGTAGACGCACAGGGTCCGTCGTACGAGCAGTACTTC CASSVDAQGPSYEQYF
TRBD1 TRBJ1-1 TRBV7-9 NA TGTGCCAGCAGCTTAGCAATCGGACAGGGCCCTGAAGCTTTCTTT CASSLAIGQGPEAFF
NA TRBJ1-1 TRBV7-9 few TGTGCCTCCAGCGGGAGGCAGGGATATGGGAACACTGAAGCTTTCTTT CASSGRQGYGNTEAFF
TRBD1 TRBJ2-3 TRBV28 NA TGTGCCAGCAGTTTCCCAGGGGGCGAAGATACGCAGTATTTT CASSFPGGEDTQYF
TRBD2 TRBJ2-3 TRBV5-1 few TGCGCCAGCAGCCGGACCCTAGCGGGAGGGCGAGGCACAGATACGCAGTATTTT CASSRTLAGGRGTDTQYF
NA TRBJ1-5 TRBV18 NA TGTGCCAGCTCACCTACCTGGGGGGCGGGGGGCAATCAGCCCCAGCATTTT CASSPTWGAGGNQPQHF